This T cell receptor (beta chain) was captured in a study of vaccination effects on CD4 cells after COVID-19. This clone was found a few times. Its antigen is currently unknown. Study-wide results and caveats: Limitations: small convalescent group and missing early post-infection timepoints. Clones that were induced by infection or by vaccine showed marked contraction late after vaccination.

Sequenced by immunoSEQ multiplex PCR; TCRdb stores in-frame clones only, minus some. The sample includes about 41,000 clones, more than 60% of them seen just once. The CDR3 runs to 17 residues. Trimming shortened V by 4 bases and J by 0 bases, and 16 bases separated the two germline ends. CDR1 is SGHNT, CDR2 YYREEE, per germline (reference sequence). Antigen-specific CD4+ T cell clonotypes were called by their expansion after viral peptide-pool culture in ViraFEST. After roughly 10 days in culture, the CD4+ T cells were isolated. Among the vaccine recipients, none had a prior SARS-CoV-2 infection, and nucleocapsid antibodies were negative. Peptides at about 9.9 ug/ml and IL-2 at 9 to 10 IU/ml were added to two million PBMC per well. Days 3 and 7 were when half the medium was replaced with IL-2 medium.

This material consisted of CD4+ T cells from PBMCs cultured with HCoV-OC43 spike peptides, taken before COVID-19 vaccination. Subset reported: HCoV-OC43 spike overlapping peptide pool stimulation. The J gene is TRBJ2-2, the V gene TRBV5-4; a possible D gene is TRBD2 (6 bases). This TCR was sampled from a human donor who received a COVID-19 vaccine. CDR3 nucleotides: TGTGCCAGCAGCCCGAACTCCGGGACTTCGAACACCGGGGAGCTGTTTTTT. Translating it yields CASSPNSGTSNTGELFF.